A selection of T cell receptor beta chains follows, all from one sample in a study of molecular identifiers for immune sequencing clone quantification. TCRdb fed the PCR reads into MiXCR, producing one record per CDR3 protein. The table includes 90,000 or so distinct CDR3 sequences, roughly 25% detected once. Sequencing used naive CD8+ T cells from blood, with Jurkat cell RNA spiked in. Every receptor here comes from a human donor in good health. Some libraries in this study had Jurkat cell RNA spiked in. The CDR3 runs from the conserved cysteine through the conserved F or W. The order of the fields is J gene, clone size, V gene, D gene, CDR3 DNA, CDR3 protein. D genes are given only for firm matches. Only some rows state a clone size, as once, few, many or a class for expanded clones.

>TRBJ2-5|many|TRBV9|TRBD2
TGTGCCAGCAGCCCCGAGGGAGGGCAAGAGACCCAGTACTTC
CASSPEGGQETQYF
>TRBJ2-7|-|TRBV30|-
TGTGCCTGGAGTTCCTCGGTGCACGAGCAGTACTTC
CAWSSSVHEQYF
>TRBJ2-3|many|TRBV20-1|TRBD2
TGCAGTGCTAGGGGACTAGCGGGGGGCACAGATACGCAGTATTTT
CSARGLAGGTDTQYF
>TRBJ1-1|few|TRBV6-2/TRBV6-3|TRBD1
TGTGCCAGCAGTTACTCCAGGGGACAGGGGGCACGGACTGAAGCTTTCTTT
CASSYSRGQGARTEAFF
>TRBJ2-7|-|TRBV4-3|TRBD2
TGCGCCAGCAGCCAAGATCAGGGCGGGGGGTTCTACGAGCAGTACTTC
CASSQDQGGGFYEQYF
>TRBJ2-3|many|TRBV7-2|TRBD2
TGTGCCAGCAGCTTAAACCTAGCGGGGGGAGATACGCAGTATTTT
CASSLNLAGGDTQYF
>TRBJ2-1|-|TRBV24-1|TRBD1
TGTGCCACCAGTGATTTCAGTACGGGACAGGGGACGAATGAGCAGTTCTTC
CATSDFSTGQGTNEQFF
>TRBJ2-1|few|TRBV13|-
TGTGCCAGCAGCTCCGGGACTTTCTGGGAGCAGTTCTTC
CASSSGTFWEQFF
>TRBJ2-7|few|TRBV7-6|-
TGTGCCAGCAGCTTAAATCCTGGCGGCATCTACGAGCAGTACTTC
CASSLNPGGIYEQYF
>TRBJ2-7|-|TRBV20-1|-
TGCAGTGCTAGAGCGGGGGCCTACGAGCAGTACTTC
CSARAGAYEQYF
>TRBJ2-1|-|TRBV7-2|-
TGTGCCAGCAGCCCAGACAGGGGAGGGGAGCAGTTCTTC
CASSPDRGGEQFF
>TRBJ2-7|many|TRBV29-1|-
TGCAGCGTTGAAGATAGGACAGACTCCTACGAGCAGTACTTC
CSVEDRTDSYEQYF
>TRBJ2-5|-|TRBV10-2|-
TGCGCCAGCAAGCCTAGCATCGAAGAGCCCCAGTACTTC
CASKPSIEEPQYF
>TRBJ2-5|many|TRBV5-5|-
TGTGCCAGCAGCCCCGTGGACAGTCAAGAGACCCAGTACTTC
CASSPVDSQETQYF
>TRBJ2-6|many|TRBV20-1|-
TGCAGTGCTAGGCGGCAGGTCGATAACTCTGGGGCCAACGTCCTGACTTTC
CSARRQVDNSGANVLTF
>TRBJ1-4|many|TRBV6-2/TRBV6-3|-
TGTGCCAGCAGTTACGAGGACCCATATAGCGGAAAACTGTTTTTT
CASSYEDPYSGKLFF
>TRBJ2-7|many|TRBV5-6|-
TGTGCCAGCAGCTTAGGAACTGAGCAGTACTTC
CASSLGTEQYF
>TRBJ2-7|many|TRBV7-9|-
TGTGCCAGCAGCTCCTGGACAGACTTAGCCTACGAGCAGTACTTC
CASSSWTDLAYEQYF
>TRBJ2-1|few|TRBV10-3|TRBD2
TGTGCCATCAGTGAGCCTAGCGGGGGGGCCGGTGAGCAGTTCTTC
CAISEPSGGAGEQFF
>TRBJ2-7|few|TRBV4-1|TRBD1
TGCGCCAGCAGCCAATTTGGACAGGGGGACTACGAGCAGTACTTC
CASSQFGQGDYEQYF
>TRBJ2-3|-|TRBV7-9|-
TGTGCCAGCAGCACCACACTAGCAGATACGCAGTATTTT
CASSTTLADTQYF
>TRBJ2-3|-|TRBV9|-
TGTGCCAGCAGCGTAGTGGCGGATTTAATTTTCCCACCTAGCACAGATACGCAGTATTTT
CASSVVADLIFPPSTDTQYF
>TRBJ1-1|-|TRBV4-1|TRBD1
TGCGCCAGCAGCCAAGAACAGGGGGCCGATGAAGCTTACTTT
CASSQEQGADEAYF
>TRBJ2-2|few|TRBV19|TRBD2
TGTGCCAGTAGTATAGGAACTAGCGGGAGGACCACCGGGGAGCTGTTTTTT
CASSIGTSGRTTGELFF
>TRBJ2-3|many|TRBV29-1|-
TGCAGCGTTGGAGGCAGGGGTGACGCAGATACGCAGTATTTT
CSVGGRGDADTQYF
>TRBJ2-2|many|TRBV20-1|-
TGCAGTGCTAGGGTCATGGACTATACGAACACCGGGGAGCTGTTTTTT
CSARVMDYTNTGELFF
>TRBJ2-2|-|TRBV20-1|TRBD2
TGCAGTGCTGGGACTAGCGGGGGGGCGAACACCGGGGAGCTGTTTTTT
CSAGTSGGANTGELFF
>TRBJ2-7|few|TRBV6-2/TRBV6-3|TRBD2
TGTGCCAGTAGGGGACTAGCGCAGACCTACGAGCAGTACTTC
CASRGLAQTYEQYF
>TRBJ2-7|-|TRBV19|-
TGTGCCAGTAGTCACCGGGACCGAGGACCCTACGAGCAGTACTTC
CASSHRDRGPYEQYF
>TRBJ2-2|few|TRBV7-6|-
TGTGCCAGCAGCACCCCCGTCGGGGAGCTGTTTTTT
CASSTPVGELFF
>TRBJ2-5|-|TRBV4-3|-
TGCGCCAGCAGCCAAGGTCTAGGGGGGGGCCGAGCTGAGACCCAGTACTTC
CASSQGLGGGRAETQYF
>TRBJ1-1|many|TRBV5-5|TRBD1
TGTGCCAGCACCAGGGGGGCGAACACTGAAGCTTTCTTT
CASTRGANTEAFF
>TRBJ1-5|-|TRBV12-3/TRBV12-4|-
TGTGCCAGCAGTTTAGAGGCAGGGTTCCGTCAGCCCCAGCATTTT
CASSLEAGFRQPQHF
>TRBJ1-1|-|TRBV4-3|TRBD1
TGCGCCAGCAGCCAAGATCTTCCTGCAGGGGGCTTTTCTGAAGCTTTCTTT
CASSQDLPAGGFSEAFF
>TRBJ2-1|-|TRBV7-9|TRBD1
TGTGCCAGCAGCGTACGACAGGGTTACAATGAGCAGTTCTTC
CASSVRQGYNEQFF
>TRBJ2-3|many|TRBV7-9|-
TGTGCCAGCAGCTCCAGACAGAGCCTCAGCACAGATACGCAGTATTTT
CASSSRQSLSTDTQYF
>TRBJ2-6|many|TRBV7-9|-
TGTGCCAGCAGCATGGGGACATATGGGGCCAACGTCCTGACTTTC
CASSMGTYGANVLTF
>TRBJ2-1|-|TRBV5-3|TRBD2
TGTGCCAGCAGGTCGGCTAGCGGGGTAAATGGGCAGTTCTTC
CASRSASGVNGQFF
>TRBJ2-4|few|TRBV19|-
TGTGCCAGTAGTATGGGGGCGAGGGCCAAAAACATTCAGTACTTC
CASSMGARAKNIQYF
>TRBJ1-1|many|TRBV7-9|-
TGTGCCAGCAGCTTAGTAGGTCAGGGGCGCGGATCTGAAGCTTTCTTT
CASSLVGQGRGSEAFF
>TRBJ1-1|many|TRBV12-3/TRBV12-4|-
TGTGCCAGCAGTTCCGCCCTCGAAGCTTTCTTT
CASSSALEAFF
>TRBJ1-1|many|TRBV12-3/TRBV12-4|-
TGTGCCAGCAGCCCGCAAAAAGGGGAGGGAATAAACACTGAAGCTTTCTTT
CASSPQKGEGINTEAFF
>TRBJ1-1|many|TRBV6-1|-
TGTGCCAGCAGCTATAGGACAGAGAACACTGAAGCTTTCTTT
CASSYRTENTEAFF
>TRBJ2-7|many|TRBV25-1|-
TGTGCCAGCAGTGACCCACCGAGCGGCCTCTACGAGCAGTACTTC
CASSDPPSGLYEQYF
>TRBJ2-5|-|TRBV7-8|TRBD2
TGTGCCAGCAGCCCATTGGGAGGGCGAGAGACCCCGTACTTC
CASSPLGGRETPYF
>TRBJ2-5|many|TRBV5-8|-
TGTGCCAGCAGCTTACGCGGAAAAGAGACCCAGTACTTC
CASSLRGKETQYF
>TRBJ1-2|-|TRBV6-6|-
TGTGCCAGCAGTAATGACAGATACTATGGCTACACCTTC
CASSNDRYYGYTF
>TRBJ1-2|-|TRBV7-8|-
TGTGCCAGCAGCTTCCCCGGGGAACCGTATGGCTACACCTTC
CASSFPGEPYGYTF
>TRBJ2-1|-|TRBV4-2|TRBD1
TGTGCCAGCAGCCAAGAACCGACAGGGGGGGTACCCTCCTACAATGAGCAGTTCTTC
CASSQEPTGGVPSYNEQFF
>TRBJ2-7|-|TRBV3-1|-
TGTGCCAGCAGCCAAGATTCTGGGGGCATACCCTACGAGCAGTACTTC
CASSQDSGGIPYEQYF
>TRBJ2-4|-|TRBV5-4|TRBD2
TGTGCCAGCAGCTATGGACTAGCGGGGGTAAACATTCAGTACTTC
CASSYGLAGVNIQYF
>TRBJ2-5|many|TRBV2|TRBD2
TGTGCCAGCACCCCCGGGACTAGCGGGGGTGCGACCCAGTACTTC
CASTPGTSGGATQYF
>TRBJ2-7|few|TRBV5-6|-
TGTGCCAGCAGCTTGGCCAGGAGCCTCTACGAGCAGTACTTC
CASSLARSLYEQYF
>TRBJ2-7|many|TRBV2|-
TGTGCCGCCCGACTAGATCTTACCTACGAGCAGTACTTC
CAARLDLTYEQYF
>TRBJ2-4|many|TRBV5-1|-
TGCGCCAGCAGCTTGGAAGAACAGGCTGTGGGTCAAAACATTCAGTACTTC
CASSLEEQAVGQNIQYF
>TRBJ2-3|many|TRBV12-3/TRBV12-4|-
TGTGCCAGCAGCCTACAGGGTTCAGATACGCAGTATTTT
CASSLQGSDTQYF
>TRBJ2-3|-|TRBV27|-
TGTGCCAGCCGTTTCGCCTTACGCCCAGATACGCAGTATTTT
CASRFALRPDTQYF